These 32 T cell receptor beta chains originate from one sample sequenced in a study of identical twins. Each CDR3 protein is one row after TCRdb ran MiXCR on the 5' RACE reads. The sample lists roughly 540,000 distinct CDR3 sequences, roughly a fifth occurring once. These data also formed part of another study, on T cells expressing NK-cell markers.

The sequencing input was CD4+ T cells sorted from blood. These TCRs come from a woman aged 18-35 years in good health.

This clonotype was seen only once. The chain is built from TRBV20-1 and TRBJ2-5; D remains unclear. V lost 1 base, J lost 5 bases, and 11 bases lay in between. Per germline, CDR1 DFQATT and CDR2 SNEGSKA (reference sequence). This CDR3 comprises 13 residues. This CDR3 is CSARGRRRETQYF. The CDR3 DNA follows: TGCAGTGCTAGAGGTCGTCGGCGGGAGACCCAGTACTTC.

This chain links TRBV4-3 with TRBJ2-1; the D call may be TRBD1 or TRBD2 (5 bases each). Per the germline V gene, CDR1 is LGHNA and CDR2 is YSLEER. The CDR3 runs 15 residues. V lost 1 base, J lost 5 bases, and 12 bases lay in between. DNA of the CDR3: TGCGCCAGCAGCCAAGGCCTTGGGACCCACAATGAGCAGTTCTTC. Translation gives CASSQGLGTHNEQFF.

This clonotype was found a few times. The chain employs TRBV7-2 and TRBJ2-7, with 9 bases fitting TRBD2. V was clipped by 8 bases and J by 4 bases; unmatched bases: 9. The CDR3 has 14 amino acids. Germline V gene lookup returns CDR1 SGHTA and CDR2 FQGNSA. This CDR3 is CASRSSGSPYEQYF. DNA of the CDR3: TGTGCCAGCCGCAGTAGCGGGAGTCCGTACGAGCAGTACTTC.

This rearrangement joins TRBV27 to TRBJ2-7; 8 positions agree with TRBD2. The CDR3 is 15 amino acids. The germline V gene encodes CDR1 MNHEY and CDR2 SMNVEV (reference sequence). The V gene end was trimmed by 3 bases and the J gene end by 6 bases; junction bases not matched to a gene: 10. The CDR3 nucleotides read TGTGCCAGCAGTTTTTCCCAGCGGGAGCTAGGCGAGCAGTACTTC. This sequence encodes CASSFSQRELGEQYF.

The J gene is TRBJ2-7, the V gene TRBV9, with no clear D. This CDR3 has 14 amino acids. Trimming shortened V by 1 base and J by 2 bases, and 10 bases separated the two germline ends. Germline V lookup: CDR1 SGDLS, CDR2 YYNGEE. This CDR3 reads CASSVLEAPYEQYF. For the CDR3, the DNA is TGTGCCAGCAGCGTACTAGAGGCCCCCTACGAGCAGTACTTC.

This clonotype was found a few times. The chain recombines TRBV20-1 with TRBJ2-6; the D gene is possibly TRBD1 (5 bases). There are 14 residues in the CDR3. The ends were cut back, 6 bases at V and 1 base at J, with 10 bases in the middle. Germline values: CDR1 DFQATT, CDR2 SNEGSKA (reference sequence). The CDR3 loop reads CSAVDSSGANVLTF. Here the CDR3 DNA reads TGCAGTGCCGTTGACAGTTCTGGGGCCAACGTCCTGACTTTC.

This clonotype was seen a handful of times. The chain joins TRBV12-3 or TRBV12-4 to TRBJ2-7, with D perhaps given as TRBD1 or TRBD2 (5 bases each). The CDR3 has 13 residues. The V end lost 10 bases, the J end lost 0 bases, and 13 bases lay between the germline ends. The CDR3 nucleotides are TGTGCCATCGGGAAGGGGAGCTCCTACGAGCAGTACTTC. This gives the protein CAIGKGSSYEQYF.

This clonotype was counted only a few times. The chain is built from TRBV11-2 and TRBJ2-1; 12 bases line up with TRBD2. Germline values: CDR1 SGHAT, CDR2 FQNNGV. The CDR3 runs to 18 residues. The trim removed 2 bases at V and 9 bases at J, leaving 14 bases unmatched. CDR3 protein: CASSLYPSSGGAFSEQFF. In DNA, the CDR3 is TGTGCCAGCAGCTTATATCCATCTAGCGGGGGGGCCTTCAGTGAGCAGTTCTTC.

This clonotype is a singleton in its sample. V and J are TRBV7-9 and TRBJ2-7; D is possibly TRBD1 or TRBD2 (6 bases each). CDR1 is SEHNR and CDR2 is FQNEAQ in the germline V gene (reference sequence). Trimming shortened V by 6 bases and J by 3 bases, and 15 bases separated the two germline ends. The CDR3 sequence is 14 residues long. Written as DNA, the CDR3 is TGTGCCAGCAGTTCGACAGGAGGGGACTACGAGCAGTACTTC. Translating gives CASSSTGGDYEQYF.

This clonotype showed up just a few times. V is TRBV20-1 and J is TRBJ2-5; 7 positions agree with TRBD2. The V and J ends lost 4 bases and 5 bases, in that order; junction bases with no gene match: 7. The CDR3 is 13 residues long. Germline CDR1 and CDR2: DFQATT and SNEGSKA (reference sequence). The CDR3 region is CSAITGGGETQYF. In nucleotides, the CDR3 is TGCAGTGCTATCACGGGGGGAGGGGAGACCCAGTACTTC.

V gene TRBV7-6 combines with J gene TRBJ2-1, with D possibly TRBD2 on 7 matching bases. The CDR3 is made up of 15 amino acids. Trimming removed 1 base from V and 5 bases from J, with 12 bases in between. Germline values: CDR1 SGHVS, CDR2 FNYEAQ. Written as DNA, the CDR3 is TGTGCCAGCAGCTTAGGGGGGGGCGTCAACAATGAGCAGTTCTTC. Its translation is CASSLGGGVNNEQFF.

The J gene is TRBJ2-7, the V gene TRBV20-1; D uncertain. Germline CDR1 is DFQATT and CDR2 is SNEGSKA (reference sequence). Trimming stripped 0 bases from V and 4 bases from J, with 10 bases between. The CDR3 has 13 amino acids. The CDR3 loop reads CSARDHGSYEQYF. The DNA for the CDR3 is TGCAGTGCTAGAGATCACGGCTCGTACGAGCAGTACTTC.

In this sample, this clonotype turned up a few times. The chain recombines TRBV5-1 with TRBJ2-3; TRBD1 is a possible D gene (6 bases). Per the germline V gene, CDR1 is SGHRS and CDR2 is YFSETQ. The CDR3 runs to 14 residues. V was cut by 5 bases and J by 2 bases, with 12 bases left in between. CDR3 residues: CASRHGQSTDTQYF. CDR3 in DNA: TGCGCCAGCAGACACGGACAGTCCACAGATACGCAGTATTTT.

This clonotype was observed a handful of times. The chain couples TRBV12-3 or TRBV12-4 to TRBJ2-3; D uncertain. V was cut by 5 bases and J by 2 bases, with 5 bases left in between. The length of the CDR3 is 12 residues. The CDR3: CASSDLTDTQYF. The CDR3 nucleotides are TGTGCCAGCAGTGATCTCACAGATACGCAGTATTTT.

This clonotype occurred a few times. The V and J genes are TRBV9 and TRBJ2-5; maybe TRBD1 (6 bases). Germline V gene sequence: CDR1 SGDLS, CDR2 YYNGEE. There are 13 residues in the CDR3. Trimming pared 4 bases from V and 5 bases from J, leaving 12 bases between. CDR3 in DNA: TGTGCCAGCAGCCGGCAGGGGCGGGAGACCCAGTACTTC. This encodes CASSRQGRETQYF.

This clonotype was seen many times. In DNA, the CDR3 is TGCAGCGTTGTAAGAACTAGCGGGAGTCTTAGCACAGATACGCAGTATTTT. Translation: CSVVRTSGSLSTDTQYF. The V and J genes are TRBV29-1 and TRBJ2-3; TRBD2 matches 11 bases. Germline trimming cut 4 bases from V and 0 bases from J; bases unmatched to any gene: 9. Germline-derived CDR1 and CDR2 are SQVTM and ANQGSEA. This CDR3 spans 17 amino acids.

A few counts support this clonotype. The rearrangement uses TRBV7-2 and TRBJ2-1; 8 bases are shared with TRBD2. The J segment lost 5 bases and the V segment lost 6 bases, leaving 15 bases of the junction unmatched. The CDR3 extends over 17 amino acids. In germline, CDR1 is SGHTA, CDR2 FQGNSA. The CDR3 sequence is CASRSQILTSVDNEQFF. Written as DNA, the CDR3 is TGTGCCAGCAGGTCCCAAATTCTGACTAGCGTGGACAATGAGCAGTTCTTC.

This clonotype was observed a handful of times. V is TRBV12-3 or TRBV12-4 and J is TRBJ1-1, with D possibly TRBD1 on 6 matching bases. There are 14 residues in the CDR3. Trimming took off 5 bases at V and 6 bases at J, with 16 bases between the two ends. In nucleotides, the CDR3 is TGTGCCAGCAGTAGGGGGATGACATCGTCTGAAGCTTTCTTT. As protein: CASSRGMTSSEAFF.

The chain carries TRBV5-1 and TRBJ1-5, with a tentative D call TRBD1 (6 bases). Between the trimmed V and J ends, which lost 0 bases and 4 bases, there was a span of 8 bases. The germline V gene encodes CDR1 SGHRS and CDR2 YFSETQ. CDR3 size: 14 residues. The CDR3 nucleotides read TGCGCCAGCAGCTTGGGGACAGAGAATCAGCCCCAGCATTTT. It encodes CASSLGTENQPQHF.

The chain combines TRBV12-3 or TRBV12-4 with TRBJ1-1; D unresolved. Trimming removed 5 bases at V and 11 bases at J, with 12 bases between. The CDR3 runs to 11 residues. For the CDR3, the DNA is TGTGCCAGCAGTAGGGATAAAGGTGCTTTCTTT. Protein: CASSRDKGAFF.

The chain joins TRBV6-1 to TRBJ2-1; D is unresolved. V was shortened by 6 bases and J by 8 bases, with 14 bases between the two germline ends. CDR3 length: 13 amino acids. Germline loops: CDR1 MNHNS, CDR2 SASEGT. Here the CDR3 reads CASRPDGKDEQFF. The CDR3 DNA is TGTGCCAGCAGACCGGACGGAAAGGATGAGCAGTTCTTC.

The rearrangement links TRBV27 to TRBJ2-3; 8 bases are shared with TRBD2. CDR1 MNHEY and CDR2 SMNVEV come from the germline V gene (reference sequence). Unmatched junction bases numbered 13, after V lost 6 bases and J lost 2 bases. This CDR3 is built from 17 residues. The CDR3 region is CASSQTRGGGFTDTQYF. The CDR3 DNA follows: TGTGCCAGCAGCCAAACCCGGGGGGGAGGATTCACAGATACGCAGTATTTT.

The rearrangement uses TRBV10-3 and TRBJ2-6; no clear D gene. The CDR3 is 14 residues long. The germline gives CDR1 ENHRY, CDR2 SYGVKD. V was trimmed by 3 bases and J by 1 base, leaving 4 bases between them. DNA of the CDR3: TGTGCCATCAGTGAACCATCTGGGGCCAACGTCCTGACTTTC. Its translation is CAISEPSGANVLTF.

This clonotype was detected a few times. The chain couples TRBV7-8 to TRBJ2-7, with D hard to call. CDR1 is SGHVS and CDR2 is FQNEAQ in the germline V gene. The CDR3 consists of 12 residues. The ends were cut back, 6 bases at V and 5 bases at J, with 11 bases in the middle. The DNA for the CDR3 is TGTGCCAGCAGTAAATGGTCCCACGAGCAGTACTTC. Translating gives CASSKWSHEQYF.

The J gene is TRBJ2-3, the V gene TRBV5-6; D unclear. Trimming pared 2 bases from V and 5 bases from J, leaving 12 bases between. The V gene's germline CDR1 is SGHDT and CDR2 YYEEEE. The CDR3 contains 14 residues. CDR3 residues: CASSFGSIGDTQYF. As DNA, the CDR3 is TGTGCCAGCAGCTTTGGTAGTATCGGAGATACGCAGTATTTT.

There are a few counts of this clonotype. The chain joins TRBV2 to TRBJ1-1; D is perhaps TRBD1 (5 bases). Germline CDR1 and CDR2: SNHLY and FYNNEI. V was trimmed by 5 bases and J by 5 bases, leaving 12 bases between them. The CDR3 extends over 13 amino acids. The CDR3 bases are TGTGCCAGCAGTAATCAGGGATGGACTGAAGCTTTCTTT. Its protein is CASSNQGWTEAFF.

This clonotype appeared a few times. J is TRBJ1-1 and V is TRBV29-1; a possible D gene is TRBD1 (5 bases). The CDR3 loop spans 12 amino acids. Germline V CDR1 and CDR2: SQVTM, ANQGSEA. Trimming pared 3 bases from V and 7 bases from J, leaving 12 bases between. CDR3 coding DNA: TGCAGCGTTGACAGGGTCTGGGGTGAAGCTTTCTTT. Encoded protein: CSVDRVWGEAFF.

The chain employs TRBV10-3 and TRBJ2-1; D is possibly TRBD2 (6 bases). Per germline, CDR1 ENHRY and CDR2 SYGVKD. The CDR3 contains 16 residues. V lost 3 bases to trimming and J lost 3 bases, with 15 bases between them. DNA of the CDR3: TGTGCCATCAGTGATCGGAACGGGGGAAGCTACAATGAGCAGTTCTTC. This gives the protein CAISDRNGGSYNEQFF.

CDR3: CASSLNEGGLAGGQNEQFF. In DNA, the CDR3 is TGTGCCAGCAGCTTAAATGAGGGTGGACTAGCGGGGGGGCAAAATGAGCAGTTCTTC. The V and J genes are TRBV7-3 and TRBJ2-1; 15 bases are shared with TRBD2. With 1 base clipped from V and 7 bases from J, the junction kept 11 bases outside the gene matches. Germline-derived CDR1 and CDR2 are SGHTA and FQGTGA. The CDR3 loop spans 19 amino acids. The full variable domain, its missing parts supplied by reference TRBV7-3 and TRBJ2-1, is GAGVSQTPSNKVTEKGKYVELRCDPISGHTALYWYRQSLGQGPEFLIYFQGTGAADDSGLPNDRFFAVRPEGSVSTLKIQRTERGDSAVYLCASSLNEGGLAGGQNEQFFGPGTRLTVL.

This clonotype occurred once. V gene TRBV5-1 combines with J gene TRBJ2-3; TRBD2 agrees at 12 bases. The CDR3 loop spans 17 amino acids. V lost 0 bases and J lost 2; bases outside the gene matches: 4. Per germline, CDR1 SGHRS and CDR2 YFSETQ. The CDR3 here is CASSLVLAGGHTDTQYF. The CDR3 nucleotides are TGCGCCAGCAGCTTGGTACTAGCGGGGGGCCACACAGATACGCAGTATTTT.

As concerns this clonotype: The junction shows a germline mismatch at one end, possibly a read error. V gene TRBV5-1 combines with J gene TRBJ2-6; no firm D call. Germline CDR1 reads SGHRS; CDR2 reads YFSETQ. There are 16 residues in the CDR3. For the CDR3, the DNA is TGCACCAGCAGCCCACTCAGCAGTTCGGGGGCCAACGTCCTGACTTTC. This gives the protein CTSSPLSSSGANVLTF.

Only a few counts were recorded for this clonotype. This chain uses TRBV10-3 with TRBJ2-3; tentative D call: TRBD2 (5 bases). With 10 bases removed from V and 2 bases from J, the gap between germline ends came to 16 bases. The CDR3 extends over 14 amino acids. Germline V gene lookup returns CDR1 ENHRY and CDR2 SYGVKD. CDR3 sequence (DNA): TGTGCCACTACGGCAGGAGGCCCCACAGATACGCAGTATTTT. Encoded protein: CATTAGGPTDTQYF.